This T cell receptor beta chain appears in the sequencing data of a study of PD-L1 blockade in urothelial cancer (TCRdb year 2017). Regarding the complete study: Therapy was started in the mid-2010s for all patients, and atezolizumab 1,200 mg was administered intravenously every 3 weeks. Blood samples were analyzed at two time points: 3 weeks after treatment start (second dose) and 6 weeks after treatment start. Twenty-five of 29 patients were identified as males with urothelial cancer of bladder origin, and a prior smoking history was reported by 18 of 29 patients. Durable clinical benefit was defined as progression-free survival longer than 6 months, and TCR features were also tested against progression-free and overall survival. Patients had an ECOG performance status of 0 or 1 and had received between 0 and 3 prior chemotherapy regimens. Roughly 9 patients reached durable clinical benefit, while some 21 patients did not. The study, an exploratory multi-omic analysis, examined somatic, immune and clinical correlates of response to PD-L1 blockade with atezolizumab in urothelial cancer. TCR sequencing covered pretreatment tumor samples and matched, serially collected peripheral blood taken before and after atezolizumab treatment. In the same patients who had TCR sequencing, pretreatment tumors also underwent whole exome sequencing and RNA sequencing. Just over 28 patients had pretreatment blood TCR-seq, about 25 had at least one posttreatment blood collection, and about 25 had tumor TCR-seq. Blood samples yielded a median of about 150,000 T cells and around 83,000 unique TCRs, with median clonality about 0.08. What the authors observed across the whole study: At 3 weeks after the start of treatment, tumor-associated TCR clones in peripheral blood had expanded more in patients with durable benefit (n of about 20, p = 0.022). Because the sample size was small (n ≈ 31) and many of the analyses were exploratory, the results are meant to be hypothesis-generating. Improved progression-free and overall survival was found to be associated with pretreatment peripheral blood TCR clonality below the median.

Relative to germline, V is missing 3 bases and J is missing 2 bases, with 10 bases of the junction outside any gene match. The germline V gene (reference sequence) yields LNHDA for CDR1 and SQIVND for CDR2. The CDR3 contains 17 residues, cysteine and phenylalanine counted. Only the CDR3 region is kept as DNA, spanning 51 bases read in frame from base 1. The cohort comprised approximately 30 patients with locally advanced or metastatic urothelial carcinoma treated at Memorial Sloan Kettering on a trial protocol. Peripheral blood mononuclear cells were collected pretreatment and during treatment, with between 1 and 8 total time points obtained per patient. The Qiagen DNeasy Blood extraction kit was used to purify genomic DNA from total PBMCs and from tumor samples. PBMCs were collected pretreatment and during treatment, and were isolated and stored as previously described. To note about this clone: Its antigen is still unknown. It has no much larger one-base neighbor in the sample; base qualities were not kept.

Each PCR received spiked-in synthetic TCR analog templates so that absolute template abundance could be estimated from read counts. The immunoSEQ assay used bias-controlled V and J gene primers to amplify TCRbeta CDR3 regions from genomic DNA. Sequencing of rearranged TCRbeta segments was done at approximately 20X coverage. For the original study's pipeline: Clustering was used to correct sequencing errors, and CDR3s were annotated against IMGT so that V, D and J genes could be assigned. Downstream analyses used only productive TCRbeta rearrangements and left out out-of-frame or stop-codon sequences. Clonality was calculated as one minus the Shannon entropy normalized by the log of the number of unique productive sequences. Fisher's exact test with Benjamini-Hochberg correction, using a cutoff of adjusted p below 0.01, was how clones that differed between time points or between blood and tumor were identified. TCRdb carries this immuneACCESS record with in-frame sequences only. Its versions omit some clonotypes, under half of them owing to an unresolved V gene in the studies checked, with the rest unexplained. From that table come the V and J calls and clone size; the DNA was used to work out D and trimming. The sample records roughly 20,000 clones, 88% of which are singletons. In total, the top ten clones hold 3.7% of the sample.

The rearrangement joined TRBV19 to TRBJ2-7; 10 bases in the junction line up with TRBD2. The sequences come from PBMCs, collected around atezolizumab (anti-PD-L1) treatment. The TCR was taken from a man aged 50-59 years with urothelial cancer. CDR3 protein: CASSIRTSGIVPYEQYF. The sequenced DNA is TGTGCCAGTAGTATTCGTACTAGCGGGATAGTTCCCTACGAGCAGTACTTC.